Presented here are 30 T cell receptor beta chains from one specimen sequenced in a study of blood T cell repertoires in COVID-19. The assay was immunoSEQ multiplex PCR, and TCRdb's table has in-frame clones only and misses some. The sample has 180,000 or so clones, about 89% seen once; the top ten hold around 7%. The sequencing sample was made of peripheral blood. Receptors were obtained from a man aged 40-49 years with acute or convalescent COVID-19.

The chain is built from TRBV6-5 and TRBJ1-4; weak D call: TRBD1 (5 bases). The germline V gene encodes CDR1 MNHEY and CDR2 SVGAGI. The CDR3 spans 14 residues. V was trimmed by 8 bases and J by 6 bases, leaving 16 bases between them. CDR3 amino acids: CASQSRGGDEKLFF. The DNA for the CDR3 is TGTGCCAGCCAATCACGGGGGGGTGATGAAAAACTGTTTTTT.

This clone was detected once. The gene calls are TRBV7-2 and TRBJ2-7; 9 bases align to TRBD1. V shed 6 bases and J 2 bases; nucleotides not matched to a gene: 8. The germline CDR1 and CDR2 sequences are SGHTA and FQGNSA. The CDR3 totals 15 residues. The CDR3 here is CASRVRQGVAYEQYF. CDR3 in DNA: TGTGCCAGCAGAGTCAGACAGGGGGTAGCCTACGAGCAGTACTTC.

V is TRBV3-1 (or the pseudogene TRBV3-2) and J is TRBJ1-4; unclear D gene. V was trimmed by 2 bases and J by 7 bases, leaving 14 bases between them. Germline-derived CDR1 and CDR2 are LGHDT and YNNKEL (reference sequence). This CDR3 has 15 residues. CDR3 loop: CASSQREGRGEKLFF. In DNA, the CDR3 is TGTGCCAGCAGCCAAAGGGAAGGGAGAGGTGAAAAACTGTTTTTT.

The chain is built from TRBV27 and TRBJ1-1; 9 bases match TRBD1. The V gene's germline CDR1 is MNHEY and CDR2 SMNVEV (reference sequence). The CDR3 has 15 amino acids. Trimming cost V 1 base and J 4 bases; bases outside gene matches: 4. CDR3 in DNA: TGTGCCAGCAGTTTATACAGGGGGCTAAGCACTGAAGCTTTCTTT. This sequence encodes CASSLYRGLSTEAFF.

V usage is TRBV6-2 or TRBV6-3 and J usage is TRBJ1-5; 10 bases match TRBD1. The CDR3 is 15 residues long. V shed 2 bases and J 5 bases; nucleotides not matched to a gene: 3. Germline assignment: CDR1 MNHEY and CDR2 SVGEGT. The CDR3 coding sequence is TGTGCCAGCAGTTACCTGGGACAGGGGTATCAGCCCCAGCATTTT. Its protein product is CASSYLGQGYQPQHF.

CDR3 in amino acids: CATSGTGGFYEQYF. The CDR3, as DNA: TGTGCCACCAGCGGGACAGGGGGCTTCTACGAGCAGTACTTC. This chain connects TRBV27 to TRBJ2-7; 12 bases map to TRBD1. Germline V CDR1 and CDR2: MNHEY, SMNVEV (reference sequence). The CDR3 extends over 14 amino acids. The trim removed 10 bases at V and 3 bases at J, leaving 7 bases unmatched.

The CDR3 region is CATSRDRGNYGYTF. CDR3 sequence (DNA): TGTGCCACCAGCAGAGATCGAGGAAACTATGGCTACACCTTC. The chain uses TRBV15 and TRBJ1-2; D gene ambiguous. The CDR3 runs 14 residues. Trimming cost V 0 bases and J 2 bases, with 7 bases left between them. From germline, CDR1 is LNHNV and CDR2 YYDKDF (reference sequence).

J is TRBJ2-1 and V is TRBV9; TRBD2 agrees at 11 bases. CDR1 SGDLS and CDR2 YYNGEE come from the germline V gene. This CDR3 has 15 amino acids. V lost 0 bases to trimming and J lost 5 bases; unmatched junction nucleotides: 1. In DNA, the CDR3 is TGTGCCAGCAGCGTAGTAGCGGGGGGGCACAATGAGCAGTTCTTC. This codes for CASSVVAGGHNEQFF.

This sequence joins TRBV15 and TRBJ1-5; D remains ambiguous. V shed 6 bases and J shed 3 bases, with 12 bases lying between them. The CDR3 runs to 14 residues. In germline, CDR1 is LNHNV, CDR2 YYDKDF (reference sequence). The CDR3 nucleotides read TGTGCCACCAGGACGGAGGGCATCAATCAGCCCCAGCATTTT. The encoded protein is CATRTEGINQPQHF.

This chain joins TRBV5-5 and TRBJ2-7; a weak D match, TRBD1 (6 bases). The V end was cut by 3 bases, the J end by 3 bases, with 7 bases between. The germline V gene encodes CDR1 SGHKS and CDR2 YYEKEE (reference sequence). The CDR3 length is 12 residues. This CDR3 reads CASSSQGYEQYF. DNA of the CDR3: TGTGCCAGCAGCTCACAGGGCTACGAGCAGTACTTC.

CDR3 sequence (DNA): TGCAGCGGACTAGCGGGGGCGAGGACAGATACGCAGTATTTT. This translates into CSGLAGARTDTQYF. J is TRBJ2-3 and V is TRBV29-1; 12 nucleotides align to TRBD2. Germline V lookup: CDR1 SQVTM, CDR2 ANQGSEA. V dropped 7 bases and J dropped 3; count of bases not matched to a gene: 5. The CDR3 consists of 14 residues.

CDR3 DNA sequence: TGTGCCAGCAGCTTTGGGGGGGGCTATGGCTACACCTTC. Its protein product is CASSFGGGYGYTF. The chain employs TRBV5-4 and TRBJ1-2, with a possible D match to TRBD1 (5 bases). From germline, CDR1 is SGHNT and CDR2 YYREEE (reference sequence). CDR3 length: 13 residues. Trimming pared 2 bases from V and 4 bases from J, leaving 9 bases between.

The chain joins TRBV6-5 to TRBJ1-3; possible D gene TRBD1, 5 bases. Germline V gene sequence: CDR1 MNHEY, CDR2 SVGAGI. V was pared by 2 bases and J by 6 bases, with 14 bases between. This CDR3 is 15 amino acids long. The DNA for the CDR3 is TGTGCCAGCAGTTACGGGGGGAGGGTAGAAAACACCATATATTTT. It is translated as CASSYGGRVENTIYF.

The gene calls are TRBV5-3 and TRBJ2-1; D may be TRBD2 (6 bases). TRBV5-3 is an ORF; its function is uncertain. The CDR3 spans 16 residues. The V and J ends lost 3 bases and 0 bases respectively, with 13 bases between them. Here the CDR3 reads CARSSGTPSSYNEQFF. Here the CDR3 DNA reads TGTGCCAGAAGCTCCGGGACTCCTAGCTCCTACAATGAGCAGTTCTTC.

The chain links TRBV9 to TRBJ2-4, with 9 bases that match TRBD2. Germline V gene data show CDR1 as SGDLS and CDR2 as YYNGEE. The V gene end was trimmed by 3 bases and the J gene end by 5 bases; junction bases not matched to a gene: 3. This CDR3 contains 14 residues. In nucleotides, the CDR3 is TGTGCCAGCAGCGCGAGACTAGCGGAAAACATTCAGTACTTC. As protein: CASSARLAENIQYF.

The rearrangement links TRBV6-1 to TRBJ2-1, with a possible D match to TRBD2 (7 bases). Looked up from germline, CDR1 is MNHNS and CDR2 is SASEGT. V shed 3 bases and J shed 4 bases, with 13 bases lying between them. CDR3 length: 15 amino acids. This CDR3 is CASSDRGGTYNEQFF. DNA of the CDR3: TGTGCCAGCAGTGATAGGGGGGGGACTTACAATGAGCAGTTCTTC.

The chain combines TRBV10-3 with TRBJ1-2; 9 bases map to TRBD1. The CDR3 spans 13 residues. With 5 bases clipped from V and 9 bases from J, the junction kept 7 bases outside the gene matches. Germline values: CDR1 ENHRY, CDR2 SYGVKD. CDR3 in amino acids: CAISMDRGVSYTF. DNA of the CDR3: TGTGCCATCAGTATGGACAGGGGAGTGAGCTACACCTTC.

This clone was observed a handful of times. CDR3 coding DNA: TGTGCCAGCAGCTTGCTTGTAGCGGGGACCTCAGATACGCAGTATTTT. Amino acid sequence: CASSLLVAGTSDTQYF. V and J are TRBV5-6 and TRBJ2-3; TRBD2 matches 8 bases. Germline V gene data show CDR1 as SGHDT and CDR2 as YYEEEE. This CDR3 region has 16 residues. Unmatched junction bases numbered 8, after V lost 1 base and J lost 4 bases.

V gene TRBV7-9 combines with J gene TRBJ2-7; D may be TRBD2 (6 bases). The CDR3 spans 14 residues. Trimming pared 6 bases from V and 0 bases from J, leaving 12 bases between. CDR1 and CDR2 (germline): SEHNR, FQNEAQ (reference sequence). CDR3 nucleotides: TGTGCCAGCAGTGTGGGGGGTCCCTCCTACGAGCAGTACTTC. Its translation: CASSVGGPSYEQYF.

The rearrangement joins TRBV29-1 to TRBJ2-3; 8 nucleotides match TRBD2. This CDR3 has 12 residues. The germline gives CDR1 SQVTM, CDR2 ANQGSEA. Losses at the gene ends were 1 base for V and 6 bases for J; bases not matched to a gene: 0. In DNA form, the CDR3 reads TGCAGCGTTGAAGCGGGGGGGGATACGCAGTATTTT. Its protein product is CSVEAGGDTQYF.

The chain links TRBV19 to TRBJ1-2; D perhaps matches TRBD1 (6 bases). The CDR3 has 13 residues. Trimming cost V 3 bases and J 5 bases, with 10 bases left between them. Germline CDR1 is LNHDA and CDR2 is SQIVND (reference sequence). The CDR3 bases are TGTGCCAGTAGTATGAACAGGGCTTATGGCTACACCTTC. Its translation is CASSMNRAYGYTF.

The rearrangement links TRBV10-3 to TRBJ2-7; 12 bases map to TRBD2. Germline CDR1 ENHRY, CDR2 SYGVKD. The CDR3 is made up of 16 amino acids. The junction had 11 bases not matched to a gene; V was cut back by 2 bases and J by 9 bases. The CDR3 region has the DNA TGTGCCATCAGTGAGACACAGAGGTCTAGCGGGGGGGGGCAGTACTTC. As protein: CAISETQRSSGGGQYF.

This clone was recorded only once. J is TRBJ1-1 and V is TRBV30; D not certain. Germline CDR1 and CDR2: GTSNPN and SVGIG (reference sequence). V gave up 3 bases and J gave up 3 bases, with 20 bases separating them. The CDR3 runs to 16 residues. CDR3 coding DNA: TGTGCCTGGAGGTCCACCAATGGGCCTGATTACACTGAAGCTTTCTTT. Translating it yields CAWRSTNGPDYTEAFF.

V usage is TRBV9 and J usage is TRBJ2-7; the D gene is possibly TRBD1 (6 bases). The CDR3 loop spans 15 amino acids. CDR1 and CDR2 (germline): SGDLS, YYNGEE. V was shortened by 3 bases and J by 0 bases, with 13 bases between the two germline ends. The CDR3, as DNA: TGTGCCAGCAGCGGGGGACACGGCTTCTCCTACGAGCAGTACTTC. It is translated as CASSGGHGFSYEQYF.

The chain is built from TRBV6-2 or TRBV6-3 and TRBJ2-5, with a weak D call TRBD2 (5 bases). Germline-derived CDR1 and CDR2 are MNHEY and SVGEGT. Trimming left V 5 bases short and J 5 bases short, with 12 bases between. This CDR3 has 13 amino acids. CDR3 in DNA: TGTGCCAGCAGTGCTCTAGCCGGGGAGACCCAGTACTTC. Encoded protein: CASSALAGETQYF.

V is TRBV6-5 and J is TRBJ1-1; D uncertain. The CDR3 consists of 14 residues. V gave up 4 bases and J gave up 0 bases, with 9 bases separating them. The V gene's germline CDR1 is MNHEY and CDR2 SVGAGI. The CDR3 protein is CASSLRQMNTEAFF. The DNA for the CDR3 is TGTGCCAGCAGTTTAAGACAAATGAACACTGAAGCTTTCTTT.

The rearrangement links TRBV29-1 to TRBJ1-2, with a weak D call TRBD1 (5 bases). Trimming removed 5 bases at V and 4 bases at J, with 17 bases between. The CDR3 has 14 amino acids. Germline loops: CDR1 SQVTM, CDR2 ANQGSEA. In DNA, the CDR3 is TGCAGCGTTCATGACCAAGGGGCCCCCTATGGCTACACCTTC. Translating it yields CSVHDQGAPYGYTF.

This clone was found a few times. This chain connects TRBV4-2 to TRBJ1-6; possible D gene TRBD1, 5 bases. Looked up from germline, CDR1 is LGHNA and CDR2 is YNFKEQ. The CDR3 has 15 amino acids. V was clipped by 4 bases and J by 7 bases, with 14 bases between them. The CDR3: CASSPSSGENSPLHF. The CDR3 DNA reads TGTGCCAGCAGCCCCAGCTCGGGGGAGAATTCACCCCTCCACTTT.

The chain recombines TRBV6-5 with TRBJ2-5; possible D gene TRBD2, 7 bases. Germline CDR1 is MNHEY and CDR2 is SVGAGI. Deletions cut 0 bases from V and 5 bases from J, with 13 bases between. CDR3 length: 15 amino acids. This CDR3 is CASSYSVGGPETQYF. The CDR3 DNA follows: TGTGCCAGCAGTTACTCGGTGGGGGGGCCGGAGACCCAGTACTTC.

V is TRBV7-8 and J is TRBJ2-3, with a possible D match to TRBD2 (5 bases). V dropped 1 base and J dropped 5 bases, with 10 bases sitting between them. The CDR3 loop spans 14 amino acids. Germline values: CDR1 SGHVS, CDR2 FQNEAQ. Here the CDR3 reads CASSLGLRQDTQYF. The CDR3 coding sequence is TGTGCCAGCAGCTTAGGACTACGTCAAGATACGCAGTATTTT.